This TCR beta chain was profiled in a study of blood T cell repertoires in COVID-19. The overall study: The cDNA or gDNA used as material had been derived from T cells, B-cell-depleted T cells, or PBMCs.

This clone has only one observation. Original handling: Amplification of reference gene primers was used by the study to estimate nucleated cell counts. TCRdb keeps only in-frame clones here, not all; method: immunoSEQ multiplex PCR. D and trimming were read from the DNA, whereas the V and J calls and clone size are those reported in that table. The sample has roughly 66,000 clones; 75% to 95% are singletons. Germline V gives CDR1 SEHNR, CDR2 FQNEAQ (reference sequence). Losses at the gene ends were 4 bases for V and 5 bases for J; bases not matched to a gene: 6. CDR3 length equals 14 residues. The chain carries TRBV7-9 and TRBJ2-7; 9 bases are shared with TRBD1. The sequence derives from a human donor with active COVID-19. The donor label of this sample is uncertain. The sample was peripheral blood. The CDR3 reads CASSSPGQGNEQYF. For the CDR3, the DNA is TGTGCCAGCAGCTCCCCGGGACAGGGAAACGAGCAGTACTTC.